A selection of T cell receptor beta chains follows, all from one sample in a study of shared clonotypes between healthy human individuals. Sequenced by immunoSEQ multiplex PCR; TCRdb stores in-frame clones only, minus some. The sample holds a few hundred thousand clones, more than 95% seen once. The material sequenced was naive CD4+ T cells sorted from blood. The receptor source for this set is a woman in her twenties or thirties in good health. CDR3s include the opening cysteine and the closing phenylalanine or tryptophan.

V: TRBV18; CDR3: CASSPDREAFF
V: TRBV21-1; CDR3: CASRVTSGSIYEQYF
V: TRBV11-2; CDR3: CASSLSTDTQYF
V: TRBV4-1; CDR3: CASSQGRARGSRNTEAFF
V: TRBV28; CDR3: CASSMSGRGSEQYF
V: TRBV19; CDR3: CASSTQGHQPQHF
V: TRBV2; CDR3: CASRVTSGSLNEQFF
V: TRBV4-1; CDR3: CASSQTGFEQYF
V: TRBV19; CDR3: CASTSRPGGTGGYNEQFF
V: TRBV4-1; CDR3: CASSQDIVSRARSPLHF
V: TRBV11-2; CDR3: CASSLAPISLETQYF
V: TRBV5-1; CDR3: CASCPLAGDNLYNEQFF
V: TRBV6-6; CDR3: CASSDRGMNTEAFF
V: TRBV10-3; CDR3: CAISVLDSSYEQYF
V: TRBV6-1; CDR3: CASRGAPNTEAFF
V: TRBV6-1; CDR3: CASSEISGRETQYF
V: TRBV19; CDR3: CASSRAGTGNTIYF
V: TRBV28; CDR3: CASSLPSGPQETQYF
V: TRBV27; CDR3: CASSQSGTGASKQFF
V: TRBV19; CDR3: CASSRGTGIGSSQPQHF
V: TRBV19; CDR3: CASSIGDSQETQYF
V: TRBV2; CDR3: CASSGTGGVYGYTF
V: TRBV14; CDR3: CASSHYTSGTNTGELFF
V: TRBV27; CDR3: CASGPLTSGRAVSLPGELFF
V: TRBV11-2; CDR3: CASSLETPNTEAFF
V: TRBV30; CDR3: CAWSISGTGVQPQHF
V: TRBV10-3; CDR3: CAIKSERGNQPQHF
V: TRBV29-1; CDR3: CSVGWGGDYGYTF
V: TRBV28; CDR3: CASKSSREKLFF
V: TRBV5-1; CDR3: CASSPRPPGSSGNTIYF
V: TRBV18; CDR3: CASSPPTDTSGNTIYF
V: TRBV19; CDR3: CASSMPLAGVYEQYF
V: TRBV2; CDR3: CASESSGTSADTQYF
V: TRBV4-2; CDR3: CASSQTSGRNEQFF
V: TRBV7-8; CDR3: CASSLETGHKETQYF
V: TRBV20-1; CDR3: CSAKSTGELFF
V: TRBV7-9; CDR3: CASSLGGGLHQPQHF
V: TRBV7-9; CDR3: CASSRILIAGGGQETQYF
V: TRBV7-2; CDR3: CASSPDRGLYNEQFF
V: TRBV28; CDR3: CASRGRPYEQYF
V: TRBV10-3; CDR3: CAISESILDTSTDTQYF
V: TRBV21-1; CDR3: CASSRQYEQYF
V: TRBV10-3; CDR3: CAISESKGQGNTEAFF